What follows are 8 T cell receptor beta chains derived from one specimen sequenced in a study of T cells in Graves' hyperthyroidism and ophthalmopathy. RNA transcripts yielded amplified TCR beta CDR3 regions. RT-PCR in the first round (using the HTBI primer set) targeted the TCR CDR3. TCRdb re-analysed the multiplex PCR reads in MiXCR, keeping a single row per CDR3 protein. Here the sample spans 500,000 to 600,000 distinct CDR3 sequences, around 42% being singletons. The sample comprised peripheral blood or thyroid tissue (not recorded which). The source is a woman younger than 30 with Graves' hyperthyroidism.

At least ten counts were recorded for this clonotype. The rearrangement uses TRBV20-1 and TRBJ1-1; no clear D. Trimming left V 5 bases short and J 6 bases short, with 10 bases between. The V gene's germline CDR1 is DFQATT and CDR2 SNEGSKA (reference sequence). The CDR3 is 11 amino acids. The CDR3 reads CSALGVPEAFF. CDR3 nucleotide sequence: TGCAGTGCTCTTGGGGTGCCTGAAGCTTTCTTT.

The V gene is TRBV29-1, the J gene TRBJ2-1; the match to TRBD2 covers 8 bases. Losses at the gene ends were 7 bases for V and 9 bases for J; bases not matched to a gene: 14. Germline V gene sequence: CDR1 SQVTM, CDR2 ANQGSEA. This CDR3 contains 14 residues. The CDR3 reads CSGGRGTSWREQFF. CDR3 bases: TGCAGCGGAGGCCGTGGGACTAGTTGGCGTGAGCAGTTCTTC.

The gene calls are TRBV24-1 and TRBJ2-3; maybe TRBD2 (5 bases). Germline-derived CDR1 and CDR2 are KGHDR and SFDVKD. The CDR3 length is 13 residues. The CDR3 reads CAAGRGSTDTQYF. The CDR3, as DNA: TGTGCAGCCGGACGGGGTAGCACAGATACGCAGTATTTT.

The gene calls are TRBV20-1 and TRBJ1-6; 8 nucleotides line up with TRBD1. Germline V CDR1 and CDR2: DFQATT, SNEGSKA (reference sequence). This CDR3 spans 15 amino acids. The trim removed 4 bases at V and 5 bases at J, leaving 7 bases unmatched. The CDR3 coding sequence is TGCAGTGCTAATGACAGGGGACGGCATAATTCACCCCTCCACTTT. It specifies CSANDRGRHNSPLHF.

This chain links TRBV10-3 with TRBJ2-7; the D gene is possibly TRBD2 (5 bases). Trimming removed 4 bases at V and 7 bases at J, with 23 bases between. Germline V gives CDR1 ENHRY, CDR2 SYGVKD. The CDR3 runs 16 residues. The CDR3 DNA sequence: TGTGCCATCAGTGGTACCGAGGGTGTTGTTCACAATGAGCAGTACTTC. This gives the protein CAISGTEGVVHNEQYF.

This clonotype was seen only a few times. This chain links TRBV19 with TRBJ2-3, with a tentative D call TRBD2 (6 bases). Trimming pared 3 bases from V and 6 bases from J, leaving 13 bases between. Germline loops: CDR1 LNHDA, CDR2 SQIVND (reference sequence). The CDR3 consists of 14 residues. In DNA form, the CDR3 reads TGTGCCAGTAGTATTGGAGCGGGCGCGGATACGCAGTATTTT. Protein sequence: CASSIGAGADTQYF.

This clonotype showed up many times. J is TRBJ1-2 and V is TRBV5-1; TRBD1 is a possible D gene (6 bases). V shed 0 bases and J shed 1 base, with 10 bases lying between them. The germline V gene has CDR1 SGHRS and CDR2 YFSETQ. This CDR3 is built from 15 residues. As DNA, the CDR3 is TGCGCCAGCAGCTTGGTCGGGGGCGTTAACTATGGCTACACCTTC. The encoded protein is CASSLVGGVNYGYTF.

The CDR3 DNA sequence: TGTGCCAGCTCACCGGGGATCGAAGAGACCCAGTACTTC. Amino acid sequence: CASSPGIEETQYF. The chain joins TRBV18 to TRBJ2-5; D call uncertain. The V and J ends lost 3 bases and 3 bases respectively, with 8 bases between them. In germline, CDR1 is KGHSH, CDR2 LQKENI. The length of the CDR3 is 13 residues.